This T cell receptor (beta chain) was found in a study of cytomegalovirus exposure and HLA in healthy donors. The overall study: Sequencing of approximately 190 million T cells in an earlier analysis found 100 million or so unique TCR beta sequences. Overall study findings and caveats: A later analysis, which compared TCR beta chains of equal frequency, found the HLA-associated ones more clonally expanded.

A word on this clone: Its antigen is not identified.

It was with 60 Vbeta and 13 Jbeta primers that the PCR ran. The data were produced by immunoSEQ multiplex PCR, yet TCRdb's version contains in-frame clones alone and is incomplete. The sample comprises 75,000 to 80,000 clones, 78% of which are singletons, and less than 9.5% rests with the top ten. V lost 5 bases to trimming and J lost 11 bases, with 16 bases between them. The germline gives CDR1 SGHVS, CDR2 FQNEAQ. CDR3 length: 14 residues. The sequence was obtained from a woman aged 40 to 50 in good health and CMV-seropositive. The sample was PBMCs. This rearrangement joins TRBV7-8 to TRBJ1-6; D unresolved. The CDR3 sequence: CASSISPFGAPLHF. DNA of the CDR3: TGTGCCAGCAGCATCAGCCCGTTCGGGGCACCCCTCCACTTT. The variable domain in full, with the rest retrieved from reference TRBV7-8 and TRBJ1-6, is GAGVSQSPRYKVAKRGQDVALRCDPISGHVSLFWYQQALGQGPEFLTYFQNEAQLDKSGLPSDRFFAERPEGSVSTLKIQRTQQEDSAVYLCASSISPFGAPLHFGNGTRLTVT.